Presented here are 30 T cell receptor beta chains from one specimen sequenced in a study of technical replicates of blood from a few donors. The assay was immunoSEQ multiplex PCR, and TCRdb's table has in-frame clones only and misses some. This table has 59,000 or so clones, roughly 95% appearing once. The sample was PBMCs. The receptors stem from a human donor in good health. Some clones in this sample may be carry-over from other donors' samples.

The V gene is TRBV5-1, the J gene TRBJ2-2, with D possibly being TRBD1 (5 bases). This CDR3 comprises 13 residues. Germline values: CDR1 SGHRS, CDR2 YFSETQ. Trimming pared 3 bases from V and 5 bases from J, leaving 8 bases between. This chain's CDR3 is CASSSAGTGELFF. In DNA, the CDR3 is TGCGCCAGCAGCTCCGCAGGGACCGGGGAGCTGTTTTTT.

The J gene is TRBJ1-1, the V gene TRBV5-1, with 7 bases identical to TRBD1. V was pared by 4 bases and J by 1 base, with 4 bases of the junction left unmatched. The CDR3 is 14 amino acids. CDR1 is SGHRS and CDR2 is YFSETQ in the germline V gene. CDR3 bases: TGCGCCAGCAGCCTTGGACAGGCGAACACTGAAGCTTTCTTT. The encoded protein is CASSLGQANTEAFF.

CDR3 amino acids: CASSAGRSIPSTDTQYF. The CDR3 DNA is TGTGCCAGCAGCGCAGGGAGGTCCATACCTAGCACAGATACGCAGTATTTT. V usage is TRBV7-3 and J usage is TRBJ2-3; maybe TRBD2 (6 bases). CDR1 is SGHTA and CDR2 is FQGTGA in the germline V gene. The CDR3 is made up of 17 amino acids. The germline V and J ends were trimmed by 5 bases and 0 bases, with 18 bases remaining between them.

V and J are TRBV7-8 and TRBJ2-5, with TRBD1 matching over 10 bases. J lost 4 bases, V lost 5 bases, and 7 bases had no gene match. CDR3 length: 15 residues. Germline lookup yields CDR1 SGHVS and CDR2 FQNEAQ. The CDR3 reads CASSTWDRGGETQYF. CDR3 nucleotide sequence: TGTGCCAGCAGCACCTGGGACAGGGGAGGAGAGACCCAGTACTTC.

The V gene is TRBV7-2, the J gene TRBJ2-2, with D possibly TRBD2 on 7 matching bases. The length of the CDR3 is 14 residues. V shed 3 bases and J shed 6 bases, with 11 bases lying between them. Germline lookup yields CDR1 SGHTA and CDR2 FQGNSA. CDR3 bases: TGTGCCAGCAGCTTTGCGGGGGCTCCCGGGGAGCTGTTTTTT. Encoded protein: CASSFAGAPGELFF.

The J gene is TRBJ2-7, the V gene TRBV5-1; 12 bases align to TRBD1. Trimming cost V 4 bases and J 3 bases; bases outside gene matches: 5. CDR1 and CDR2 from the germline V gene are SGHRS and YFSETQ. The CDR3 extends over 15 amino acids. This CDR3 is CASSPGQGAGYEQYF. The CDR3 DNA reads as TGCGCCAGCAGCCCGGGACAGGGGGCGGGCTACGAGCAGTACTTC.

In DNA form, the CDR3 reads TGTGCCAGCAGAGCCGGGACAGTCAACACTGAAGCTTTCTTT. It specifies CASRAGTVNTEAFF. The rearrangement uses TRBV6-6 and TRBJ1-1; TRBD1 matches 7 bases. Unmatched junction bases numbered 6, after V lost 6 bases and J lost 2 bases. Looked up from germline, CDR1 is MNHNY and CDR2 is SVGAGI (reference sequence). The CDR3 consists of 14 residues.

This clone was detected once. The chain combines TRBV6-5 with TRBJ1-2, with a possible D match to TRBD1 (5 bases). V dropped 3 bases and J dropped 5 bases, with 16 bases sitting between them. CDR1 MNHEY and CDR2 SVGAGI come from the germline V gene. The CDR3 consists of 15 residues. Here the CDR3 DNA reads TGTGCCAGCAGTTATAGGGGCGCCGGCCGATATGGCTACACCTTC. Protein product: CASSYRGAGRYGYTF.

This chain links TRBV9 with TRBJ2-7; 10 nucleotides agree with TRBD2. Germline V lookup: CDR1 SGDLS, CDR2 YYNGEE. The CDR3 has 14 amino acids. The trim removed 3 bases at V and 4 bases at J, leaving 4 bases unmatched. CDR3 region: CASSDSGRPYEQYF. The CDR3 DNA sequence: TGTGCCAGCAGCGATAGCGGGAGGCCTTACGAGCAGTACTTC.

The CDR3 spells CASSPDNTDTQYF. CDR3 coding DNA: TGTGCCAGCAGCCCGGACAACACAGATACGCAGTATTTT. The chain couples TRBV9 to TRBJ2-3; tentative D call: TRBD1 (5 bases). V was trimmed by 4 bases and J by 2 bases, leaving 8 bases between them. The length of the CDR3 is 13 residues. Germline CDR1 reads SGDLS; CDR2 reads YYNGEE. The entire variable domain, with the rest obtained from reference TRBV9 and TRBJ2-3, is as follows: DSGVTQTPKHLITATGQRVTLRCSPRSGDLSVYWYQQSLDQGLQFLIQYYNGEERAKGNILERFSAQQFPDLHSELNLSSLELGDSALYFCASSPDNTDTQYFGPGTRLTVL.

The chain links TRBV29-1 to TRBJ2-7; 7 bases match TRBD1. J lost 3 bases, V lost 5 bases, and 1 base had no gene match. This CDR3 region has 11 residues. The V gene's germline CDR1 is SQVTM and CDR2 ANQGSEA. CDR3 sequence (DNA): TGCAGCGTTAGGACAGGCTACGAGCAGTACTTC. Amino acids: CSVRTGYEQYF.

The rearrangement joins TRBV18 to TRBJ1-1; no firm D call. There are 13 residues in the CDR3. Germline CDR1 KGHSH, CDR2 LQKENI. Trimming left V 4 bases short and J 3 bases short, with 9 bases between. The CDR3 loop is CASSLHGDTEAFF. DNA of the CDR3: TGTGCCAGCTCACTCCACGGAGACACTGAAGCTTTCTTT.

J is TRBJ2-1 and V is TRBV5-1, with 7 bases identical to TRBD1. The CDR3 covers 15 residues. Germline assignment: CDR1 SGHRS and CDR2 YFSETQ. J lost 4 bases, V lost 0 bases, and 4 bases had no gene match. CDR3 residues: CASSLEGGEYNEQFF. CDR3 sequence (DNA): TGCGCCAGCAGCTTGGAAGGGGGCGAATACAATGAGCAGTTCTTC.

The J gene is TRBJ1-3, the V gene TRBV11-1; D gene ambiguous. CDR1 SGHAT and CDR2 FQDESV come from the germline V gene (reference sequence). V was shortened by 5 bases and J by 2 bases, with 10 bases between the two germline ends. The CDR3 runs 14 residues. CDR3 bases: TGTGCCAGCAGCCAAAGCACAGCTGGAAACACCATATATTTT. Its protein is CASSQSTAGNTIYF.

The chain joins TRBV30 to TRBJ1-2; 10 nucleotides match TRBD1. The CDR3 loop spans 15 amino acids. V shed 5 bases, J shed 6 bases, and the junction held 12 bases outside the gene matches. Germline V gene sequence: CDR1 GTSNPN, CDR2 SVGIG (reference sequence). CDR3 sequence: CAWDWGQGLLDGYTF. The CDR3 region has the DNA TGTGCCTGGGATTGGGGACAGGGGCTCTTGGATGGCTACACCTTC.

The CDR3 nucleotides read TGTGCCAGCACCACCACCGGGGGGAATGAGCAGTTCTTC. Protein sequence: CASTTTGGNEQFF. V gene TRBV9 combines with J gene TRBJ2-1; TRBD2 matches 7 bases. The V gene's germline CDR1 is SGDLS and CDR2 YYNGEE. Trimming at V came to 6 bases and at J to 7 bases, leaving 7 bases not matched to a gene. This CDR3 has 13 residues.

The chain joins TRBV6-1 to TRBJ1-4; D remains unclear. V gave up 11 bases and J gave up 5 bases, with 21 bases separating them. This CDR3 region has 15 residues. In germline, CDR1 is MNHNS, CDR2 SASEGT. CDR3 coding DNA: TGTGCCGCGGGTACGACCCCGAGCCGAAATGAAAAACTGTTTTTT. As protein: CAAGTTPSRNEKLFF.

CDR3 protein: CASSTKLAGVDEQYF. The CDR3 bases are TGTGCCAGCAGCACCAAGCTAGCGGGCGTTGACGAGCAGTACTTC. The chain employs TRBV13 and TRBJ2-7; TRBD2 aligns across 8 bases. The CDR3 is made up of 15 amino acids. CDR1 and CDR2 (germline): PRHDT, FYEKMQ (reference sequence). V shed 5 bases and J 5 bases; nucleotides not matched to a gene: 11. Filled out from reference TRBV13 and TRBJ2-7, the complete variable domain reads AAGVIQSPRHLIKEKRETATLKCYPIPRHDTVYWYQQGPGQDPQFLISFYEKMQSDKGSIPDRFSAQQFSDYHSELNMSSLELGDSALYFCASSTKLAGVDEQYFGPGTRLTVT.

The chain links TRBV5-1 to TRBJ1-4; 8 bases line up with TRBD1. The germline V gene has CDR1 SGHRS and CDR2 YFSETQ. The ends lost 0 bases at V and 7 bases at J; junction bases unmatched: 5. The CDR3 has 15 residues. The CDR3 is CASSLGQGASEKLFF. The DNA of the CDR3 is TGCGCCAGCAGCTTGGGGCAGGGGGCAAGTGAAAAACTGTTTTTT.

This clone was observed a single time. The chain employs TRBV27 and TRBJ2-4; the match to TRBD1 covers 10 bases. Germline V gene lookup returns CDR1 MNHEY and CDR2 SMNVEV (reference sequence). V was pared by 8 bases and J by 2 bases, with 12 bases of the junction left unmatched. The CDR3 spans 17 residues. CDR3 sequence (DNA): TGTGCCAGCGCCCGGGACAGGGGAATAGGAACCAAAAACATTCAGTACTTC. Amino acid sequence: CASARDRGIGTKNIQYF.

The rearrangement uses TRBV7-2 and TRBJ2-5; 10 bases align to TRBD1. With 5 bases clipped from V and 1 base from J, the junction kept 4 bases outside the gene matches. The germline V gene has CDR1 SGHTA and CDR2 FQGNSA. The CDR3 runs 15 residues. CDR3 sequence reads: CASSRQGAFQETQYF. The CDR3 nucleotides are TGTGCCAGCAGCCGACAGGGGGCATTCCAAGAGACCCAGTACTTC.

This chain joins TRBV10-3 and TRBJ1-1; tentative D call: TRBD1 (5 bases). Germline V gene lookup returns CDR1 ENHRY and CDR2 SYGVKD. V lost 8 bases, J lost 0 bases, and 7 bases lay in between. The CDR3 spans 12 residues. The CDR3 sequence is CAIGGMNTEAFF. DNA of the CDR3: TGTGCCATCGGGGGGATGAACACTGAAGCTTTCTTT.

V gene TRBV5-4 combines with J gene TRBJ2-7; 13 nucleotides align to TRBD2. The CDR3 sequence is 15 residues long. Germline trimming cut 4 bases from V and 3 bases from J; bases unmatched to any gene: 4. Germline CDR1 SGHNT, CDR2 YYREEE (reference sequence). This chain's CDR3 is CASSPRLAGGYEQYF. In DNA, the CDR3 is TGTGCCAGCAGCCCACGACTAGCGGGGGGCTACGAGCAGTACTTC.

This CDR3 reads CALKGQGKETQYF. The CDR3, as DNA: TGTGCCCTGAAAGGACAGGGGAAAGAGACCCAGTACTTC. The chain couples TRBV10-3 to TRBJ2-5; 9 bases are a match to TRBD1. The junction had 7 bases not matched to a gene; V was cut back by 11 bases and J by 3 bases. This CDR3 region has 13 residues. The germline V gene encodes CDR1 ENHRY and CDR2 SYGVKD.

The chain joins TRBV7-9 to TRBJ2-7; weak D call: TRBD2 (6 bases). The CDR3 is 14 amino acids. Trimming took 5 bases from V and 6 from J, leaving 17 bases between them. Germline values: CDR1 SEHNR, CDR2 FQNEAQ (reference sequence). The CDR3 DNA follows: TGTGCCAGCAGCCCCCGAGGAGCGGGCTCCGAGCAGTACTTC. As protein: CASSPRGAGSEQYF.

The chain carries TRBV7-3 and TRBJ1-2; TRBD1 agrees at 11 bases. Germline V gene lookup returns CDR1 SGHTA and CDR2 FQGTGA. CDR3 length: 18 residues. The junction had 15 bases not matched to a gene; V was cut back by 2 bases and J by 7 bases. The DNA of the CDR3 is TGTGCCAGCAGCTTATCCCCTACCCCGGGACAGGGGGTCTCTGGCTACACCTTC. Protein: CASSLSPTPGQGVSGYTF.

The CDR3 nucleotides read TGCGCCAGCAGCCAAGATGGGAGCGCAGAGACCCAGTACTTC. Encoded protein: CASSQDGSAETQYF. The chain employs TRBV4-1 and TRBJ2-5, with D maybe TRBD2 (5 bases). V was shortened by 0 bases and J by 4 bases, with 9 bases between the two germline ends. Germline V gene sequence: CDR1 MGHRA, CDR2 YSYEKL. The CDR3 sequence is 14 residues long.

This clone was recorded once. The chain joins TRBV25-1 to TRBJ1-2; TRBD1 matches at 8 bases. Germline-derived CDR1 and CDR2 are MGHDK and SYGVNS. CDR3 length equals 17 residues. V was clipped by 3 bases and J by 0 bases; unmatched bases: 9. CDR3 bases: TGTGCCAGCAGTGATTCTGGACAGGGCAAAACTAACTATGGCTACACCTTC. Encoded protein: CASSDSGQGKTNYGYTF.

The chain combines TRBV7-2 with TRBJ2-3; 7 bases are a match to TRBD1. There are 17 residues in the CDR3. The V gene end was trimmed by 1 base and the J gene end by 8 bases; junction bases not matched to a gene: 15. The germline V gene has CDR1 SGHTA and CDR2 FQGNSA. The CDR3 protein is CASSLGTGDRVVGTQYF. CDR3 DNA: TGTGCCAGCAGCTTAGGAACAGGAGACAGGGTGGTTGGTACGCAGTATTTT.

In DNA, the CDR3 is TGCGCCAGCAGCCAAGGCGACGGCGGCAAAAACATTCAGTACTTC. It encodes CASSQGDGGKNIQYF. This chain connects TRBV4-1 to TRBJ2-4, with unresolved D. The germline CDR1 and CDR2 sequences are MGHRA and YSYEKL. Trimming pared 1 base from V and 3 bases from J, leaving 10 bases between. The CDR3 consists of 15 residues.